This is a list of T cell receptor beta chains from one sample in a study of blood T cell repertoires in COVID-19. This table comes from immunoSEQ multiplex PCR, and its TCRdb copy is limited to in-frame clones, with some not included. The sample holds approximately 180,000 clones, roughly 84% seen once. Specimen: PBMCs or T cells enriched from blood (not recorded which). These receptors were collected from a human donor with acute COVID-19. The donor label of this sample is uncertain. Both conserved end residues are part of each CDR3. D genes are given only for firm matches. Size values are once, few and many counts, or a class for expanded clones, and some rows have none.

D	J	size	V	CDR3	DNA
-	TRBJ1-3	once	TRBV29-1	CSVSTGNTIYF	TGCAGCGTATCGACAGGAAACACCATATATTTT
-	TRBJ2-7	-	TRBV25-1	CASSRDGSSYEQYF	TGTGCCAGCAGCCGGGACGGGAGCTCCTACGAGCAGTACTTC
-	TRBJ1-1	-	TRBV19	CASSKNPRGSALNTEAFF	TGTGCCAGTAGTAAAAACCCTAGGGGGTCCGCCCTGAACACTGAAGCTTTCTTT
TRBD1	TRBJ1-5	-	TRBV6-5	CASNTGAQPQHF	TGTGCCAGCAATACAGGGGCTCAGCCCCAGCATTTT
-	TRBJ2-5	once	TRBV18	CASSPLGGEEAQYF	TGTGCCAGCTCACCACTTGGGGGCGAAGAGGCCCAGTACTTC
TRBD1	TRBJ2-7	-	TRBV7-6	CASSPRTGFEQYF	TGTGCCAGCAGCCCAAGGACAGGGTTTGAGCAGTACTTC
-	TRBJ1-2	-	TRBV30	CAWKQAGYTF	TGTGCCTGGAAACAGGCCGGCTACACCTTC
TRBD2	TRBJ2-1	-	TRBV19	CASSILSGGLYNEQFF	TGTGCCAGTAGTATTTTGAGCGGGGGGCTTTACAATGAGCAGTTCTTC
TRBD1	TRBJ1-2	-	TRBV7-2	CASSLNRGPYGYTF	TGTGCCAGCAGCTTAAACAGGGGCCCCTATGGCTACACCTTC
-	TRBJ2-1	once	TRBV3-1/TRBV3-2	CASSPQGRSSYNEQFF	TGTGCCAGCAGCCCGCAGGGCCGAAGCTCCTACAATGAGCAGTTCTTC
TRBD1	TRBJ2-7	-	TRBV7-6	CASSSGQGIPYEQYF	TGTGCCAGCAGCTCGGGACAGGGGATCCCCTACGAGCAGTACTTC
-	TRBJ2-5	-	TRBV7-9	CASSLARVGETQYF	TGTGCCAGCAGCTTAGCCCGCGTCGGAGAGACCCAGTACTTC
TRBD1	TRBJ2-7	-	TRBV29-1	CSVGDRGTYEQYF	TGCAGCGTCGGGGACAGGGGAACCTACGAGCAGTACTTC
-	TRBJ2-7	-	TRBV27	CASSLGGSYEQYF	TGTGCCAGCAGTCTGGGGGGCTCCTACGAGCAGTACTTC
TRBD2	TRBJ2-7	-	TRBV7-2	CASSSLSGGGGEQYF	TGTGCCAGCAGCTCCCTTAGCGGGGGCGGGGGAGAGCAGTACTTC
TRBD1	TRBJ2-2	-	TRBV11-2	CASSQDRVPNTGELFF	TGTGCCAGCAGCCAGGACAGGGTTCCGAACACCGGGGAGCTGTTTTTT
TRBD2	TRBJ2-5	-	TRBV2	CASSLAGGSETQYF	TGTGCCAGCAGTTTAGCGGGGGGGTCAGAGACCCAGTACTTC
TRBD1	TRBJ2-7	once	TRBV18	CASSPGAGTGINEQYF	TGTGCCAGCTCACCCGGGGCCGGGACAGGCATTAACGAGCAGTACTTC
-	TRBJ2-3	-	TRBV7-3	CASSLKGEGVLGDTQYF	TGTGCCAGCAGCTTAAAGGGGGAAGGGGTCCTAGGGGATACGCAGTATTTT
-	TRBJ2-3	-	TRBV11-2	CASSLEHRDADTQYF	TGTGCCAGCAGCTTAGAGCACAGGGATGCAGATACGCAGTATTTT
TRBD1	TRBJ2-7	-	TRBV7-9	CASSRDRGWEQYF	TGTGCCAGCAGCCGGGACAGGGGGTGGGAGCAGTACTTC
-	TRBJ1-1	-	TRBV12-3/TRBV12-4	CASRGPTEAFF	TGTGCCAGCAGGGGGCCCACTGAAGCTTTCTTT
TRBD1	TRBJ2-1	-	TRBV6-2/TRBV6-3	CASSWRQGYNEQFF	TGTGCCAGCAGTTGGAGACAGGGCTACAATGAGCAGTTCTTC
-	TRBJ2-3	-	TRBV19	CASNEGGGADTQYF	TGTGCCAGTAATGAGGGAGGGGGGGCGGATACGCAGTATTTT
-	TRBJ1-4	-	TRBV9	CASSVGGLDEKLFF	TGTGCCAGCAGCGTAGGAGGGTTAGACGAAAAACTGTTTTTT
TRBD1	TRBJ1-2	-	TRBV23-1	CASSQPGTAVGYTF	TGCGCCAGCAGTCAGCCCGGGACAGCTGTTGGCTACACCTTC
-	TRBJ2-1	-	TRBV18	CASSPGERREQFF	TGTGCCAGCTCACCCGGAGAGCGGCGTGAGCAGTTCTTC
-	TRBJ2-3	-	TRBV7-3	CASSLSSAGSHTDTQYF	TGTGCCAGCAGCTTAAGCTCGGCGGGCAGTCACACAGATACGCAGTATTTT
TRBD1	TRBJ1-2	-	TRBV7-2	CASSLVLGQGLGYTF	TGTGCCAGCAGCTTAGTACTCGGACAGGGGTTGGGCTACACCTTC
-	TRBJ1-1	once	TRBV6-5	CASSPMGGRSTEAFF	TGTGCCAGCAGCCCCATGGGGGGGCGGTCCACTGAAGCTTTCTTT
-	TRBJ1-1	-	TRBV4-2	CASSQVVQGLTEAFF	TGTGCCAGCAGCCAAGTGGTACAGGGCCTCACTGAAGCTTTCTTT
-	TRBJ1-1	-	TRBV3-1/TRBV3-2	CASSPAVGAVNTEAFF	TGTGCCAGCAGCCCAGCAGTAGGGGCGGTGAACACTGAAGCTTTCTTT
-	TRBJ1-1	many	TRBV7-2	CASSIDRFNTEAFF	TGTGCCAGCAGCATTGACAGATTTAACACTGAAGCTTTCTTT
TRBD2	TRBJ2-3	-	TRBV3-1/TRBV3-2	CASSHNLGRGGRGPPDTQYF	TGTGCCAGCAGCCATAATTTGGGGCGGGGGGGCCGAGGACCCCCAGATACGCAGTATTTT
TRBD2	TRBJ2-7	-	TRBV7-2	CASSFLAGVYEQYF	TGTGCCAGCAGCTTTTTAGCGGGAGTCTACGAGCAGTACTTC
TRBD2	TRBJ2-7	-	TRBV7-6	CASSPGRGAIYEQYF	TGTGCCAGCAGCCCTGGGCGGGGGGCTATCTACGAGCAGTACTTC
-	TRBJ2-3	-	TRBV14	CASSQERVAQYF	TGTGCCAGCAGCCAAGAACGGGTGGCGCAGTATTTT
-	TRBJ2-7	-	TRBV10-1	CASSEIVGQGTPNF	-
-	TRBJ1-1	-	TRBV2	CASIYGGGTEAFF	TGTGCCAGCATCTACGGCGGCGGTACTGAAGCTTTCTTT
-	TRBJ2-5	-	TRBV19	CASSTGETQYF	TGTGCCAGTAGTACCGGGGAGACCCAGTACTTC
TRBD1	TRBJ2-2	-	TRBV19	CASSPGQDTGELFF	TGTGCCAGTAGCCCCGGACAGGACACCGGGGAGCTGTTTTTT
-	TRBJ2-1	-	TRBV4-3	CASSQPPRGPEGSSYNEQFF	TGCGCCAGCAGCCAACCTCCCCGCGGCCCGGAGGGGAGCTCCTACAATGAGCAGTTCTTC
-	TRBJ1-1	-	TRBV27	CASSTRLMNTEAFF	TGTGCCAGCAGCACACGATTAATGAACACTGAAGCTTTCTTT
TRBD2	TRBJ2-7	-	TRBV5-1	CASSIPGGGEQYF	TGCGCCAGCAGCATCCCCGGGGGGGGCGAGCAGTACTTC
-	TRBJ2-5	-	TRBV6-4	CASSRGAEETQYF	TGTGCCAGCAGCCGGGGGGCCGAGGAGACCCAGTACTTC
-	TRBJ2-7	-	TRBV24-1	CATSDLGGKQYF	TGTGCCACCAGTGATTTGGGGGGGAAGCAGTACTTC
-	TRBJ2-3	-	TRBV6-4	CASSGQATDTQYF	TGTGCCAGCAGTGGACAGGCCACAGATACGCAGTATTTT
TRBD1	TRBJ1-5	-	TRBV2	CASSRRDSPHQPQHF	TGTGCCAGCAGCCGTCGGGACAGCCCCCACCAGCCCCAGCATTTT
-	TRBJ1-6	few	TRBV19	CASSWGRENSPLHF	TGTGCCAGTAGTTGGGGCAGAGAAAATTCACCCCTCCACTTT
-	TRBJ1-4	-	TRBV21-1	CASKREPKGEKLFF	TGTGCCAGCAAAAGAGAACCCAAGGGGGAAAAACTGTTTTTT